The source of this T cell receptor (beta chain) is a study of T cell responses to AZD1222 COVID-19 vaccine. Regarding this clone: Its antigen is still unknown.

General study points: When two AZD1222 doses had been given, Spike-specific TCR breadth and depth rose. Spike-spanning, vaccine-associated CD4 TCRs were dominant at 160-218 and 743-854. Baseline antibody screening turned up just a handful of seropositive AZD1222 recipients. It was only after the peak T cell response that any repertoires were sampled.

The repertoire was sequenced with immunoSEQ multiplex PCR; TCRdb's copy has only in-frame clones and lacks some. The sample lists under 200,000 clones, around nine tenths occurring once. V lost 0 bases and J lost 5; bases outside the gene matches: 6. CDR1 and CDR2 (germline): SGHTS, YDEGEE. This CDR3 is built from 15 residues. This sample comprised peripheral blood, obtained on day 0 of AZD1222 vaccination. V and J are TRBV5-8 and TRBJ2-5; 8 positions match TRBD2. This sequence was found in an adult in good health. The CDR3 DNA is TGTGCCAGCAGCTTGGCCTCGGCGGGGGGTGAGACCCAGTACTTC. Translation gives CASSLASAGGETQYF.